This T cell receptor (beta chain) was captured in a study of Ad26.COV2.S vaccination and SARS-CoV-2 variants. Data came from immunoSEQ multiplex PCR; TCRdb stores just in-frame clones and leaves some out. This table holds about 480,000 clones, roughly 85% found once. This sample's treatment: 15 to 20 received Ad26.COV2.S at low or high dose, single or two shots; about 5 received placebo; per-sample allocation not given. Specimen acquisition occurred on day 63 following the initial vaccine or placebo injection. The TCR originated in a person between 18 and 59 years old who received the Ad26.COV2.S COVID-19 vaccine or a placebo. The specimen was peripheral blood, collected in a trial of Ad26.COV2.S vaccine versus placebo.

This CDR3 reads CAWSVLAGVSYEQYF. CDR3 DNA sequence: TGTGCCTGGAGTGTATTGGCGGGGGTCTCCTACGAGCAGTACTTC. The chain uses TRBV30 and TRBJ2-7; 7 bases line up with TRBD2. CDR3 length: 15 residues. The J segment lost 0 bases and the V segment lost 0 bases, leaving 5 bases of the junction unmatched. Germline loops: CDR1 GTSNPN, CDR2 SVGIG (reference sequence). Together with reference TRBV30 and TRBJ2-7, the CDR3 gives the full variable domain: SQTIHQWPATLVQPVGSPLSLECTVEGTSNPNLYWYRQAAGRGLQLLFYSVGIGQISSEVPQNLSASRPQDRQFILSSKKLLLSDSGFYLCAWSVLAGVSYEQYFGPGTRLTVT.